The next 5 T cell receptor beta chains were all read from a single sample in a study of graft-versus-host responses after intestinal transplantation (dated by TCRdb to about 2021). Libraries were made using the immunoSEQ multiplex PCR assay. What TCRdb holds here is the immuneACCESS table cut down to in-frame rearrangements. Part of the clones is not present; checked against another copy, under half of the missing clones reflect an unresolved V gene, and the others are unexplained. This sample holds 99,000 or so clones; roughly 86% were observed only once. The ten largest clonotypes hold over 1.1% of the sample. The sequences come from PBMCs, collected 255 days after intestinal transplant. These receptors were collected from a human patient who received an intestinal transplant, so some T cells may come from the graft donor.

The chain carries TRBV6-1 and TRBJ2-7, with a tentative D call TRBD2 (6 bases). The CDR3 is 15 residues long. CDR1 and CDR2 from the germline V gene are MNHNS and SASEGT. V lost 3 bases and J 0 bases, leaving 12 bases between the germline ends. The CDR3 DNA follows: TGTGCCAGCAGTGACGTAGCGGCGGCCTCCTACGAGCAGTACGTC. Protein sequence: CASSDVAAASYEQYV.

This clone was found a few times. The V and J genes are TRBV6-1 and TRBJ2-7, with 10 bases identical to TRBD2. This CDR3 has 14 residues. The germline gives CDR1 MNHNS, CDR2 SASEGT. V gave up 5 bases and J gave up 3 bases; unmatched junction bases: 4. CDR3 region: CASSLSGGDYEQYF. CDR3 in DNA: TGTGCCAGCAGTCTAAGCGGGGGGGACTACGAGCAGTACTTC.

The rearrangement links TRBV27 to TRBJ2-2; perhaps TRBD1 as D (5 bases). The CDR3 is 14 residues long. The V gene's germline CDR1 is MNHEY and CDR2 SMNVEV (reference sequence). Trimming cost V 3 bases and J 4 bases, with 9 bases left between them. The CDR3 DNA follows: TGTGCCAGCAGTTTCACAGGTCCCACCGGGGAGCTGTTTTTT. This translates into CASSFTGPTGELFF.

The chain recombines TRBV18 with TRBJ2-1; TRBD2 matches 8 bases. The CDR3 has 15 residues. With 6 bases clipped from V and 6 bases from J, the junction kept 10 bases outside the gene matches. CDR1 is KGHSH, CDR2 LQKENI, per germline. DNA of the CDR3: TGTGCCAGCTCCCCCAGCGGGAGCCGCGGCAATGAGCAGTTCTTC. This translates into CASSPSGSRGNEQFF.

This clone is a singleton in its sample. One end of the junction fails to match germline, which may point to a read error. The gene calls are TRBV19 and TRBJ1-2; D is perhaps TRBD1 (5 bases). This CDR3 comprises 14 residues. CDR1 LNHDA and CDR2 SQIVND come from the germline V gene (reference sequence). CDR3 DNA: TGTGCCAGTAGTATTGGGGGTCGTGGCTCTCCTCTTCACTTC. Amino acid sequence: CASSIGGRGSPLHF.